A selection of T cell receptor beta chains follows, all from one sample in a study of blood T cell repertoires in COVID-19. Clones were read by immunoSEQ multiplex PCR, and TCRdb kept only the in-frame ones, dropping some. Of under 150,000 clones listed, nearly 85% are singletons. Source material: PBMCs or T cells enriched from blood (not recorded which). The receptors originated from a man between 50 and 59 years old in a cohort exposed to, infected with or recovered from COVID-19 (not recorded which). The CDR3 runs from the conserved cysteine through the conserved F or W. Each record gives: D gene, J gene, V gene, clone size, CDR3 protein, CDR3 DNA. D genes are given only for firm matches. Clone size is given for some rows only: seen once, a few or many times, or a class if the clone is expanded.

- | TRBJ2-2 | TRBV7-6 | - | CASVPGANTGELFF | TGTGCCAGCGTTCCAGGCGCGAACACCGGGGAGCTGTTTTTT
TRBD1 | TRBJ1-2 | TRBV19 | - | CASSFGTVNYGYTF | TGTGCCAGTAGTTTTGGGACAGTTAACTATGGCTACACCTTC
- | TRBJ2-2 | TRBV7-9 | - | CASSLMGPGELFF | TGTGCCAGCAGCTTAATGGGGCCCGGGGAGCTGTTTTTT
- | TRBJ2-1 | TRBV18 | - | CASSPLARRGFLSGEQFF | TGTGCCAGCTCACCCCTAGCGCGCAGGGGGTTTTTGTCGGGTGAGCAGTTCTTC
TRBD2 | TRBJ2-1 | TRBV7-2 | - | CASSLGTSGGNEQFF | TGTGCCAGCAGCTTGGGGACTAGCGGGGGGAATGAGCAGTTCTTC
TRBD1 | TRBJ1-6 | TRBV30 | once | CAWSRGQGRSPLHF | TGTGCCTGGAGTAGAGGACAGGGAAGGTCACCCCTCCACTTT
- | TRBJ1-2 | TRBV7-9 | - | CASTGSGGYYGYTF | TGTGCCAGCACCGGAAGTGGAGGTTACTATGGCTACACCTTC
- | TRBJ1-2 | TRBV9 | - | CASSVDSGVGGYTF | TGTGCCAGCAGCGTAGATTCAGGGGTGGGTGGCTACACCTTC
TRBD1 | TRBJ1-6 | TRBV7-9 | few | CASSQQGGNSPLHF | TGTGCCAGCAGCCAACAGGGGGGTAATTCACCCCTCCACTTT
TRBD1 | TRBJ2-3 | TRBV11-2 | - | CASSIRDRGLTDTQYF | TGTGCCAGCAGCATCCGCGACAGGGGGCTGACAGATACGCAGTATTTT
- | TRBJ2-7 | TRBV27 | few | CASAHQGSNPNEQYF | TGTGCCAGCGCTCATCAGGGATCTAACCCAAACGAGCAGTACTTC
- | TRBJ2-7 | TRBV5-5 | - | CASSRRDSSYEQYF | TGTGCCAGCAGCCGGAGGGACAGCTCCTACGAGCAGTACTTC
TRBD2 | TRBJ2-5 | TRBV5-6 | - | CASSELAGAFKGSGETQYF | TGTGCCAGCAGCGAACTAGCGGGGGCCTTCAAAGGGTCCGGGGAGACCCAGTACTTC
- | TRBJ1-4 | TRBV12-3/TRBV12-4 | - | CASQGSTREKLFF | TGTGCCAGCCAGGGATCGACCCGTGAAAAACTGTTTTTT